The clone carrying this T cell receptor beta chain showed up just a few times. The sample originates from a study of response to subunit inactivated influenza vaccine. With 4 bases removed from V and 3 bases from J, the gap between germline ends came to 10 bases. CDR1 and CDR2 from the germline V gene are MGHDK and SYGVNS. CDR3 size: 13 residues. TCRdb fed the RT-PCR reads into MiXCR, producing one record per CDR3 protein. The sample carries some 500,000 distinct CDR3 sequences, over 10% recorded once. V gene TRBV25-1 combines with J gene TRBJ2-7, with D unresolved. This clonotype was sampled from a man aged 45-65 years who received an inactivated influenza vaccine. This specimen consisted of PBMCs from blood, obtained 40 to 50 days after vaccination. CDR3 region: CASSVLDGYEQYF. The CDR3 DNA follows: TGTGCCAGCAGTGTTCTGGACGGCTACGAGCAGTACTTC.